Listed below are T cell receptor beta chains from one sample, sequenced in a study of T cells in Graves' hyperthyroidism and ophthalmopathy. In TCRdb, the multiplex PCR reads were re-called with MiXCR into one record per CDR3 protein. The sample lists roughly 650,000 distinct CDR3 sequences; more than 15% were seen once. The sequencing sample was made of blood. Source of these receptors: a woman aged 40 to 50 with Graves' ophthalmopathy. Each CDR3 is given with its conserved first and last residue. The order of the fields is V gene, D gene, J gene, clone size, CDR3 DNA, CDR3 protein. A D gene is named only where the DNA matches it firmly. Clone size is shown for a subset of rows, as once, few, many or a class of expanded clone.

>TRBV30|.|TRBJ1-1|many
TGTGCCTCTCGGGGGGAGAACACTGAAGCTTTCTTT
CASRGENTEAFF
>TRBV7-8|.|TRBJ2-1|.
TGTGCCAGCACAATAATGGGGCTCCACAATGAGCAGTTCTTC
CASTIMGLHNEQFF
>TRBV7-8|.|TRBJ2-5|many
TGTGCCAGCAGCTTACGGGCAGATGAAGAGACCCAGTACTTC
CASSLRADEETQYF
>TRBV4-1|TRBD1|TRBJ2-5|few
TGCGCCAGCAGCTACAGGGGTCCTGGGCAGACCCAGTACTTC
CASSYRGPGQTQYF
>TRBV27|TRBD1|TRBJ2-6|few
TGTGCCAGCAGTGAAAACAGGGGAGCAGGGAGTATGAACGTCCTGACTTTC
CASSENRGAGSMNVLTF
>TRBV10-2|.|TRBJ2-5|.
TGCGCCAGCAGTGGCCTGGGGGGGCCCATAAATCCTCAGTACTTC
CASSGLGGPINPQYF
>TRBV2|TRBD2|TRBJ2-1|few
TGTGCCAGCAGTGCGGGAGGGGTGACACATGAGCAGTTCTTC
CASSAGGVTHEQFF
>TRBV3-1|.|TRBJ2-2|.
TGTGCCAGCAGCCAAGATCTAGTTAAGAACACCGGGGAGCTGTTTTTT
CASSQDLVKNTGELFF
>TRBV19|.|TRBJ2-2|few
TGTGCCAGTAGTAACTATAACACCGGGGAGCTGTTTTTT
CASSNYNTGELFF
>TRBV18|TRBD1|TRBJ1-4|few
TGTGCCAGCTCAAAGGGACAGGGACCTTTGGAAAAACTGTTTTTT
CASSKGQGPLEKLFF
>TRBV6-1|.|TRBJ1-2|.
TGTGCCAGCAGTGAAGGGGGGGAGGTCTGGGGAGGCTACACCTTC
CASSEGGEVWGGYTF
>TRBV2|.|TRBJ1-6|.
TGTGCCAGCAGAGAAGGACAAGGGCTGGAGTTT
CASREGQGLEF
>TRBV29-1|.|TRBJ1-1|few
TGCAGCGTTTGGCCGGGGGCGGTTCTGGGCACTGAAGCTTTCTTT
CSVWPGAVLGTEAFF
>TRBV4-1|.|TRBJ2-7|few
TGCGCCAGCAGCCCGCTTCAGGACAGTTTCTACGAGCAGTACTTC
CASSPLQDSFYEQYF
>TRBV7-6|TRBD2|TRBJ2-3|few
TGTGCCAGCAGCTTACGGCCGCGGGGGGCCTCAGATACGCAGTATTTT
CASSLRPRGASDTQYF
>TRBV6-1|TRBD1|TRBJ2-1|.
TGTGCCAGCAGCCGGACAGGGGATCTTTACTACAATGAGCAGTTCTTC
CASSRTGDLYYNEQFF
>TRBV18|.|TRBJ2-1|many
TGTGCCAGCTCACAGGGACACCAGTACAATGAGCAGTTCTTC
CASSQGHQYNEQFF
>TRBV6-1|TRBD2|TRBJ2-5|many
TGTGCCAGCAGTGAAGCGCTTCTGGGCGGGGGGGCCGCCGAGACCCAGTACTTC
CASSEALLGGGAAETQYF
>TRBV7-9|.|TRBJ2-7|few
TGTGCCAGCGAGGGGCCCTACGAGCAGTACTTC
CASEGPYEQYF
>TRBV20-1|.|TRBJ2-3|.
TGCAGTGCTAGAGATAGCACCTTTCCTAGCACAGATACGCAGTATTTT
CSARDSTFPSTDTQYF
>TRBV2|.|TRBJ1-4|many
TGTGCCAGCATGGAGCAGGCCCTCTATGAAAAACTGTTTTTT
CASMEQALYEKLFF
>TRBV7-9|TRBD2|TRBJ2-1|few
TGTGCCAGCAGCTTAGAGACCCTCCTAGCGGGCCTCTACAATGAGCAGTTCTTC
CASSLETLLAGLYNEQFF
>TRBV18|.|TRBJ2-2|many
TGTGCCAGCTCACCACCGTCAGGGATCGGAGAGCTGTTTTTT
CASSPPSGIGELFF
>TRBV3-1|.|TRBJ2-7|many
TGTGCCAGCAGCCCAAAAGCGTGGGGGACTCCCTACGAGCAGTACTTC
CASSPKAWGTPYEQYF
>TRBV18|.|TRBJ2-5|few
TGTGCCAGCTCACAAACAGGCGGGGAGCAAGAGACCCAGTACTTC
CASSQTGGEQETQYF
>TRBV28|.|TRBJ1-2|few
TGTGCCAGCAGTTTCCCAGGGTGGGGCTACACCTTC
CASSFPGWGYTF
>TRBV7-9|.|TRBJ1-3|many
TGTGCCAGCAGCCGAGACGCTCGCTCTGGAAACACCATATATTTT
CASSRDARSGNTIYF
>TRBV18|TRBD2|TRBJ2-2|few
TGTGCCAGCTCACCAGGTGGCCCGGGAGGGCCCGTCGGGGAGCTGTTTTTT
CASSPGGPGGPVGELFF
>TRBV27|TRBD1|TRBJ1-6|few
TGTGCCAGCAGTTTATTAGGGGACAGGACTAATTCACCCCTCCACTTT
CASSLLGDRTNSPLHF
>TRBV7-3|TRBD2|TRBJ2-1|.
TGTGCCAGCAGCTTAGTGGCTAGCGGGAGGGGGGAGCAGTTCTTC
CASSLVASGRGEQFF
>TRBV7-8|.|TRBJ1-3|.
TGTGCCAGCAGCCGTCAGTTCTCTGGAAACACCATATATTTT
CASSRQFSGNTIYF
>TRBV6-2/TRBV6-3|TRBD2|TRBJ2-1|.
TGTGCCAGCAGGACTAGCGGGGGATATTACAATGAGCAGTTCTTC
CASRTSGGYYNEQFF
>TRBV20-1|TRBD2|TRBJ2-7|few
TGCAGTGCTAGAGATAGTCGGGGGGGGCGTTACGAGCAGTACTTC
CSARDSRGGRYEQYF
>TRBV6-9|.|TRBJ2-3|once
TGTACCAGCAGTTCCCCGGGTAGCACAGATACGCAGTATTTT
CTSSSPGSTDTQYF
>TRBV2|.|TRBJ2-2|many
TGTGCCAGCAGACAGGGAATGGGCACCGGGGAGCTGTTTTTT
CASRQGMGTGELFF
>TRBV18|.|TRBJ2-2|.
TGTGCCAGCTCACCGGGACAAAGCACCGGGAAGCTGTTTTTT
CASSPGQSTGKLFF
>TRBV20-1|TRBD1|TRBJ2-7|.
TGCAGTGCTTCCCTCCACAGGGGGGCCTACGAGCAGTACTTC
CSASLHRGAYEQYF
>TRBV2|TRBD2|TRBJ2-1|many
TGTGCCAGCAGTGATCCGGGACTAGCGGCAGAGCAGTTCTTC
CASSDPGLAAEQFF
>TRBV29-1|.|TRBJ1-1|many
TGCAGCGTTGCCAGGGAGGCTGAAGCTTTCTTT
CSVAREAEAFF
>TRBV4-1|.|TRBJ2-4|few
TGCGCCAGCAGCCAACCCTTAGCCAAAAACATTCAGTACTTC
CASSQPLAKNIQYF